The 16 T cell receptor beta chains listed next were all sequenced from one sample in a study of blood T cells in healthy people across ages (dated by TCRdb to between 2014 and 2017). Library preparation was by 5' RACE. Sequencing took place on an Illumina HiSeq 2500. A second PCR of roughly 7 to 11 cycles was performed with a sample-barcoded 5' primer and a J-beta primer mix. TCRdb trimmed public reads at Q25 via fastp, called clones via MiXCR and kept in-frame beta chains. Entries are consolidated by CDR3 protein sequence, retaining the most common genes and DNA. This sample comprises some 760,000 distinct CDR3 sequences, just under 25% of them detected only once. The top ten constitute more than 3% of the sample. These data were likewise used in another study, on T cells of mothers and their children.

Sequenced sample: blood. These receptors all stem from a boy between 10 and 17 years old in good health.

The chain joins TRBV18 to TRBJ1-2, with D possibly TRBD1 on 5 matching bases. Germline V gene data show CDR1 as KGHSH and CDR2 as LQKENI. V lost 0 bases to trimming and J lost 10 bases, with 15 bases between them. This CDR3 spans 14 amino acids. The CDR3 DNA reads TGTGCCAGCTCACCACCGTGGCAGGGTATCGCCTACACCTTC. Translation: CASSPPWQGIAYTF. Supplemented by reference TRBV18 and TRBJ1-2, the full variable domain reads NAGVMQNPRHLVRRRGQEARLRCSPMKGHSHVYWYRQLPEEGLKFMVYLQKENIIDESGMPKERFSAEFPKEGPSILRIQQVVRGDSAAYFCASSPPWQGIAYTFGSGTRLTVV.

The chain carries TRBV12-3 or TRBV12-4 and TRBJ2-1; 10 nucleotides agree with TRBD1. The J call could be wrong; TRBJ2-7 is a better fit for the DNA end. CDR3 length: 13 amino acids. The CDR3 region has the DNA TGTGCCAGCAGCTGGGACAGGGGCCACGAGCAGTACTTC. Translation: CASSWDRGHEQYF.

This sequence joins TRBV7-2 and TRBJ2-7; D unclear. Between the trimmed V and J ends, which lost 3 bases and 0 bases, there was a span of 15 bases. CDR3 length: 16 residues. Germline V CDR1 and CDR2: SGHTA, FQGNSA. Here the CDR3 DNA reads TGTGCCAGCAGCTTTTCGGTTTCCGGTACCTCCTACGAGCAGTACTTC. Its translation: CASSFSVSGTSYEQYF.

This clonotype was detected a few times. The gene calls are TRBV15 and TRBJ2-7; maybe TRBD2 (7 bases). This CDR3 contains 13 residues. Trimming stripped 8 bases from V and 0 bases from J, with 11 bases between. Germline CDR1 and CDR2: LNHNV and YYDKDF (reference sequence). The DNA of the CDR3 is TGTGCCACCGCTGCGGGGGCCTCCTACGAGCAGTACTTC. Residues: CATAAGASYEQYF.

Remarks on this clonotype: One junction end does not reproduce the germline sequence, and a read error may be involved. The CDR3 spells CASSLGQGGEDTQYF. The CDR3 region has the DNA TGTGCTAGCAGCTTAGGACAGGGGGGGGAAGATACGCAGTATTTT. The V and J genes are TRBV7-7 and TRBJ2-3; 10 bases match TRBD1. The CDR3 contains 15 residues. CDR1 is SSHAT, CDR2 FNYEAQ, per germline (reference sequence).

This clonotype turned up a few times. The rearrangement links TRBV12-3 or TRBV12-4 to TRBJ2-5; tentatively, D is TRBD1 or TRBD2 (5 bases each). V gave up 4 bases and J gave up 2 bases, with 14 bases separating them. This CDR3 contains 15 residues. CDR3 sequence reads: CASSWDDRAQETQYF. For the CDR3, the DNA is TGTGCCAGCAGTTGGGACGACAGAGCTCAAGAGACCCAGTACTTC.

This clonotype has only a few counts. The gene calls are TRBV28 and TRBJ2-7; no clear D gene. V was pared by 6 bases and J by 0 bases, with 12 bases between. The CDR3 contains 14 residues. The germline V gene encodes CDR1 MDHEN and CDR2 SYDVKM. CDR3 residues: CASRPVADSYEQYF. CDR3 DNA: TGTGCCAGCAGGCCCGTCGCCGACTCCTACGAGCAGTACTTC.

This clonotype was seen at least ten times. The V gene is TRBV2, the J gene TRBJ2-5; D may match TRBD1 or TRBD2 (6 bases each). Trimming removed 7 bases at V and 5 bases at J, with 17 bases between. In germline, CDR1 is SNHLY, CDR2 FYNNEI. The CDR3 runs to 14 residues. This CDR3 reads CASTASGGHETQYF. CDR3 bases: TGTGCCAGCACAGCTTCCGGGGGCCACGAGACCCAGTACTTC.

V and J are TRBV7-2 and TRBJ1-1; D is uncertain. The CDR3 consists of 13 residues. Between the trimmed V and J ends, which lost 4 bases and 8 bases, there was a span of 14 bases. Germline values: CDR1 SGHTA, CDR2 FQGNSA. CDR3 DNA: TGTGCCAGCAGCTCCCTTAGATGGGCAGAAGCTTTCTTT. Residues: CASSSLRWAEAFF. Looking up the rest from reference TRBV7-2 and TRBJ1-1 gives the full variable domain: GAGVSQSPSNKVTEKGKDVELRCDPISGHTALYWYRQSLGQGLEFLIYFQGNSAPDKSGLPSDRFSAERTGGSVSTLTIQRTQQEDSAVYLCASSSLRWAEAFFGQGTRLTVV.

The chain is built from TRBV6-5 and TRBJ2-7; TRBD1 might be the D (6 bases). This CDR3 is built from 13 residues. Looked up from germline, CDR1 is MNHEY and CDR2 is SVGAGI. Trimming removed 5 bases from V and 4 bases from J, with 12 bases in between. The CDR3 spells CASSGEQGYEQYF. CDR3 sequence (DNA): TGTGCCAGCAGTGGAGAACAGGGATACGAGCAGTACTTC.

The sample holds a few counts of this clonotype. The rearrangement links TRBV4-1 to TRBJ2-1; TRBD2 aligns across 11 bases. This CDR3 is built from 16 residues. The germline V gene has CDR1 MGHRA and CDR2 YSYEKL. V lost 0 bases and J lost 9; bases outside the gene matches: 7. DNA for the CDR3: TGCGCCAGCAGCCAAGAGTCTAGCGGGAGGAGGGGTGAGCAGTTCTTC. Its protein is CASSQESSGRRGEQFF.

This clonotype was counted only a few times. The rearrangement links TRBV28 to TRBJ2-7; D is undetermined. The V gene lost 5 bases and the J gene lost 2 bases, with 13 bases spanning the gap. CDR3 size: 14 residues. The germline gives CDR1 MDHEN, CDR2 SYDVKM. CDR3 loop: CASSPQQPPYEQYF. The CDR3 bases are TGTGCCAGCAGTCCACAACAGCCCCCCTACGAGCAGTACTTC.

This chain uses TRBV6-2 or TRBV6-3 with TRBJ2-1; 8 bases are shared with TRBD2. This CDR3 is built from 15 residues. CDR1 and CDR2 (germline): MNHEY, SVGEGT. V was pared by 6 bases and J by 0 bases, with 4 bases of the junction left unmatched. In DNA form, the CDR3 reads TGTGCCAGCAGGTTAGCGGGGAACTCCTACAATGAGCAGTTCTTC. Encoded protein: CASRLAGNSYNEQFF.

This clonotype was seen at least ten times. The chain is built from TRBV7-3 and TRBJ2-5; 7 nucleotides match TRBD2. Germline CDR1 SGHTA, CDR2 FQGTGA. The junction had 3 bases not matched to a gene; V was cut back by 1 base and J by 4 bases. CDR3 length equals 14 residues. The CDR3 sequence: CASSLRGGGETQYF. The CDR3 DNA follows: TGTGCCAGCAGCTTAAGGGGCGGGGGAGAGACCCAGTACTTC.

This clonotype turned up a few times. The chain links TRBV3-1 to TRBJ2-4; 7 bases map to TRBD1. Germline V lookup: CDR1 LGHDT, CDR2 YNNKEL (reference sequence). The J segment lost 7 bases and the V segment lost 3 bases, leaving 3 bases of the junction unmatched. This CDR3 contains 13 residues. The CDR3 nucleotides read TGTGCCAGCAGCCATGTACAGGGGAACATTCAGTACTTC. Its translation: CASSHVQGNIQYF.

The chain couples TRBV15 to TRBJ2-5; D unresolved. Germline-derived CDR1 and CDR2 are LNHNV and YYDKDF (reference sequence). This CDR3 has 16 residues. V was cut by 0 bases and J by 3 bases, with 14 bases left in between. Written as DNA, the CDR3 is TGTGCCACCAGCAGAGATAGGTTCGGGCAGAAAGAGACCCAGTACTTC. This sequence encodes CATSRDRFGQKETQYF.